The TCR beta chain described here comes from a study of T cell responses to AZD1222 COVID-19 vaccine. Notes on the study in general: Spike-specific TCRs gained breadth and depth after people received two AZD1222 doses. Targeting of unmutated variant regions was reportedly seen in nearly half of spike-specific TCRs. Only 5 or 6 individuals given AZD1222 were seropositive at baseline.

The CDR3 totals 16 residues. Germline CDR1 reads LGHNA; CDR2 reads YNFKEQ. V lost 0 bases and J 8 bases, leaving 16 bases between the germline ends. Repertoires were generated with immunoSEQ multiplex PCR, while TCRdb's copy carries only in-frame clones and drops some. The profile shows tens of thousands of clones, 70% to 90% of them singletons. Of note for this clone: Its antigen is undetermined.

This specimen consisted of peripheral blood, obtained on day 0 of AZD1222 vaccination. The chain employs TRBV4-2 and TRBJ1-4, with a possible D match to TRBD1 (5 bases). The source of this sequence is an adult in good health. CDR3 region: CASSQESRVVREKLFF. The CDR3 bases are TGTGCCAGCAGCCAAGAAAGCAGGGTAGTGCGGGAAAAACTGTTTTTT.